The 16 T cell receptor beta chains below all came from one sample that was sequenced in a study of T cell repertoires in cytomegalovirus infection. What these receptors recognize is not known. TCRdb used MiXCR to reprocess the reads, holding one entry per CDR3 protein. Seen here are around 430,000 distinct CDR3 sequences, roughly 46% observed once, and the top ten hold roughly two fifths. Sequenced material: cultured PBMCs, taken from culture after CMV antigen stimulation. These receptors were taken from a human donor in good health (CMV status not recorded). Some clones in this sample may be carry-over from other donors' samples.

The chain joins TRBV20-1 to TRBJ1-4, with D tentatively TRBD1 (5 bases). V lost 0 bases and J 3 bases, leaving 11 bases between the germline ends. The CDR3 is made up of 15 amino acids. Per the germline V gene, CDR1 is DFQATT and CDR2 is SNEGSKA (reference sequence). This CDR3 reads CSARDGGGANEKLFF. The CDR3 DNA reads TGCAGTGCTAGAGATGGGGGAGGGGCTAATGAAAAACTGTTTTTT.

The chain links TRBV7-8 to TRBJ2-3; 10 positions agree with TRBD1. This CDR3 has 16 amino acids. Germline CDR1 and CDR2: SGHVS and FQNEAQ. Germline trimming cut 2 bases from V and 3 bases from J; bases unmatched to any gene: 5. CDR3 protein: CASSLIGTGATDTQYF. The CDR3 DNA reads TGTGCCAGCAGCTTAATCGGGACAGGGGCTACAGATACGCAGTATTTT.

This chain connects TRBV7-6 to TRBJ2-5; 11 bases line up with TRBD2. The length of the CDR3 is 16 residues. In germline, CDR1 is SGHVS, CDR2 FNYEAQ. V trimming: 8 bases; J trimming: 1 base; junction bases outside the gene matches: 9. The CDR3 loop reads CASGRLAGGLQETQYF. The CDR3 DNA follows: TGTGCCAGCGGTCGTCTAGCGGGAGGACTCCAAGAGACCCAGTACTTC.

A few counts support this clonotype. The chain couples TRBV11-2 to TRBJ2-4; D is ambiguous. This CDR3 contains 14 residues. Germline V gene lookup returns CDR1 SGHAT and CDR2 FQNNGV. Trimming cost V 2 bases and J 1 base, with 6 bases left between them. CDR3 in DNA: TGTGCCAGCAGCTTATACCGGGCCAAAAACATTCAGTACTTC. It translates to CASSLYRAKNIQYF.

This clonotype appeared many times. The genes are TRBV7-2 and TRBJ2-5, with 8 nucleotides matching TRBD2. J was trimmed by 3 bases and V by 5 bases; bases with no gene match: 14. From germline, CDR1 is SGHTA and CDR2 FQGNSA. This CDR3 region has 17 residues. The CDR3 nucleotides read TGTGCCAGCAGCCTCCGTCCGGCGGGAGGCCGGGAAGAGACCCAGTACTTC. Translation: CASSLRPAGGREETQYF.

This chain links TRBV27 with TRBJ2-7; D unclear. The CDR3 has 17 amino acids. Germline-derived CDR1 and CDR2 are MNHEY and SMNVEV (reference sequence). The germline V and J ends were trimmed by 0 bases and 4 bases, with 19 bases remaining between them. The CDR3 DNA follows: TGTGCCAGCAGTTTATCGGACCCCACGTCGGTTTTGTACGAGCAGTACTTC. Protein product: CASSLSDPTSVLYEQYF.

The V and J genes are TRBV7-8 and TRBJ2-7, with 10 bases aligning to TRBD2. CDR1 is SGHVS, CDR2 FQNEAQ, per germline. The junction had 8 bases not matched to a gene; V was cut back by 1 base and J by 5 bases. The CDR3 loop spans 16 amino acids. The CDR3 sequence: CASSLDLAGVPHEQYF. The CDR3 DNA follows: TGTGCCAGCAGCTTAGATCTAGCGGGAGTTCCCCACGAGCAGTACTTC.

A remark on this clonotype: One end of the junction fails to match germline, which may point to a read error. In DNA form, the CDR3 reads TGTGCCAGCAGTGAAGCGCTGGGACGTTCTTTTCACGGGTTT. Amino acids: CASSEALGRSFHGF. This chain connects TRBV6-1 to TRBJ1-4; D is possibly TRBD1 (5 bases). From germline, CDR1 is MNHNS and CDR2 SASEGT. This CDR3 contains 14 residues.

This clonotype was counted ten times or more. The genes are TRBV6-5 and TRBJ2-3; D is unclear. The CDR3 runs to 14 residues. Germline loops: CDR1 MNHEY, CDR2 SVGAGI. V was cut by 4 bases and J by 2 bases, with 10 bases left in between. In nucleotides, the CDR3 is TGTGCCAGCAGTTCCTCAGGTTCCACAGATACGCAGTATTTT. This codes for CASSSSGSTDTQYF.

The J gene is TRBJ1-2, the V gene TRBV5-1, with 7 bases fitting TRBD1. V was clipped by 1 base and J by 4 bases; unmatched bases: 10. This CDR3 has 16 amino acids. Germline loops: CDR1 SGHRS, CDR2 YFSETQ. The chain's CDR3 is CASSLSLLDRPYGYTF. As DNA, the CDR3 is TGCGCCAGCAGCTTGTCCCTCTTGGACAGGCCCTATGGCTACACCTTC.

The chain combines TRBV18 with TRBJ1-5, with D unresolved. Deletions cut 6 bases from V and 4 bases from J, with 13 bases between. Germline V gives CDR1 KGHSH, CDR2 LQKENI. The CDR3 totals 14 residues. The CDR3 nucleotides read TGTGCCAGCTCGGAATCAACGGGGAATCAGCCCCAGCATTTT. Translation gives CASSESTGNQPQHF.

The chain is built from TRBV7-9 and TRBJ2-4; D is possibly TRBD2 (5 bases). The V gene's germline CDR1 is SEHNR and CDR2 FQNEAQ (reference sequence). This CDR3 is built from 12 residues. V lost 4 bases, J lost 8 bases, and 9 bases lay in between. The CDR3: CASSSLGDIQYF. DNA for the CDR3: TGTGCCAGCAGCTCTCTCGGGGACATTCAGTACTTC.

There are a few counts of this clonotype. The chain carries TRBV10-3 and TRBJ2-1; 8 bases match TRBD2. J lost 0 bases, V lost 6 bases, and 19 bases had no gene match. Germline CDR1 and CDR2: ENHRY and SYGVKD. The length of the CDR3 is 20 residues. CDR3 nucleotides: TGTGCCATCAGAACCAGTCCGGGACTAGATAACCCTAGCTCCTACAATGAGCAGTTCTTC. Protein: CAIRTSPGLDNPSSYNEQFF.

This chain links TRBV12-3 or TRBV12-4 with TRBJ1-1, with D uncertain. This CDR3 spans 15 amino acids. V lost 2 bases and J 1 base, leaving 11 bases between the germline ends. In DNA form, the CDR3 reads TGTGCCAGCAGTTTAAGGTCAACGGGGAACACTGAAGCTTTCTTT. It encodes CASSLRSTGNTEAFF.

This clonotype was recorded a few times. The V call is TRBV7-2, the J call TRBJ2-3; D call uncertain. V gave up 6 bases and J gave up 2 bases, with 9 bases separating them. CDR1 and CDR2 (germline): SGHTA, FQGNSA. The CDR3 spans 13 residues. The CDR3 region is CASRVSSTDTQYF. CDR3 DNA sequence: TGTGCCAGCAGAGTCAGCTCCACAGATACGCAGTATTTT.

V usage is TRBV5-5 and J usage is TRBJ2-1, with D perhaps TRBD1 (6 bases). The V and J ends lost 3 bases and 6 bases respectively, with 10 bases between them. CDR1 and CDR2 (germline): SGHKS, YYEKEE (reference sequence). This CDR3 is 13 amino acids long. The CDR3 DNA sequence: TGTGCCAGCAGCTATGGACAGCCCAATGAGCAGTTCTTC. Its protein product is CASSYGQPNEQFF.